Reported below is one T cell receptor beta chain. The antigen is unknown. The sample belongs to a study of T cell responses to AZD1222 COVID-19 vaccine. Overall study findings and caveats: Only five to seven AZD1222 recipients were seropositive at baseline. Unmutated variant regions are reportedly targeted by nearly half of spike-specific TCRs.

Trimming pared 5 bases from V and 1 base from J, leaving 8 bases between. Germline CDR1 reads SGHTA; CDR2 reads FQGTGA. The CDR3 is 13 residues long. Using immunoSEQ multiplex PCR, the repertoire was profiled, and TCRdb retains in-frame clones only, with some absent. The sample lists 130,000 or so clones, approximately 82% occurring once. This clonotype was sampled from an adult who received the AZD1222 COVID-19 vaccine. This material consisted of peripheral blood, taken 28 days after the second AZD1222 dose. J is TRBJ2-5 and V is TRBV7-3, with D maybe TRBD2 (5 bases). The CDR3 nucleotides are TGTGCCAGCAGCCCCAGCGGCCAAGAGACCCAGTACTTC. It codes for CASSPSGQETQYF.